A selection of T cell receptor beta chains follows, all from one sample in a study of shared clonotypes between healthy human individuals. Data came from immunoSEQ multiplex PCR; TCRdb stores just in-frame clones and leaves some out. The sample yields 800,000 or so clones, 90% to 98% seen once. Material for sequencing was naive CD8+ T cells sorted from blood. The receptors originated from a man under 40 in good health. The CDR3 runs from the conserved cysteine through the conserved F or W. Each record gives: V gene, clone size, CDR3 protein. Clone size is given for some rows only: seen once, a few or many times, or a class if the clone is expanded.

V gene: TRBV15; clone size: .; CDR3 protein: CATRGTSGIDTQYF
V gene: TRBV14; clone size: .; CDR3 protein: CASSSRAGLNEKLFF
V gene: TRBV5-1; clone size: .; CDR3 protein: CASSPGTSIESTEQFF
V gene: TRBV28; clone size: .; CDR3 protein: CASSPRQLREYF
V gene: TRBV7-9; clone size: .; CDR3 protein: CASSLTRGTGASYEQYF
V gene: TRBV7-6; clone size: .; CDR3 protein: CARPTGTVNNTEAFF
V gene: TRBV6-1; clone size: .; CDR3 protein: CATSEHGGRELGAGNQPQHF
V gene: TRBV20-1; clone size: few; CDR3 protein: CSAPLAAEQYF
V gene: TRBV27; clone size: .; CDR3 protein: CASSQEGIPYEQYF
V gene: TRBV7-9; clone size: .; CDR3 protein: CASSPPLRLAGTIYEQYF
V gene: TRBV10-1; clone size: .; CDR3 protein: CASSHRGRALGNIQYF
V gene: TRBV27; clone size: .; CDR3 protein: CASSLIGGSQPQHF
V gene: TRBV7-7; clone size: .; CDR3 protein: CASSRHGRINEQFF
V gene: TRBV7-9; clone size: .; CDR3 protein: CASSLGREQGQPQHF